Shown below are 19 T cell receptor beta chains from a single sample sequenced in a study of blood T cells in healthy people across ages. Alongside a J-beta primer mix, a sample-barcoded 5' primer served in a second PCR lasting roughly 7 to 12 cycles. One entry per CDR3 protein results from TCRdb running MiXCR on the 5' RACE reads. The sample lists about 1.4 million distinct CDR3 sequences, 59% occurring once. Input material: blood. The receptors were gathered from a man between 18 and 29 years old in good health.

With respect to this clonotype: The junction does not match germline at one end; this may be a read error. The chain has TRBV27 and TRBJ2-1; D ambiguous. Germline CDR1 and CDR2: MNHEY and SMNVEV (reference sequence). CDR3 length equals 15 residues. CDR3 sequence (DNA): TGTGCCAGCAGTTTAGTTCCTCTCTCCCACAATGAGCAGTTCTTC. It encodes CASSLVPLSHNEQFF.

The chain has TRBV20-1 and TRBJ1-2; D call uncertain. Germline CDR1 and CDR2: DFQATT and SNEGSKA (reference sequence). This CDR3 contains 14 residues. Deletions cut 3 bases from V and 0 bases from J, with 11 bases between. CDR3 bases: TGCAGTGCTAGTGAACAGAACCCTAACTATGGCTACACCTTC. Translated, it gives CSASEQNPNYGYTF.

The V and J genes are TRBV10-3 and TRBJ2-2; D remains ambiguous. The CDR3 loop spans 11 amino acids. Per germline, CDR1 ENHRY and CDR2 SYGVKD. Deletions cut 6 bases from V and 5 bases from J, with 4 bases between. The CDR3 loop is CAIRGTGELFF. CDR3 DNA: TGTGCCATCAGAGGTACCGGGGAGCTGTTTTTT.

The chain has TRBV29-1 and TRBJ2-2; D is perhaps TRBD2 (6 bases). CDR1 is SQVTM, CDR2 ANQGSEA, per germline. Trimming shortened V by 4 bases and J by 7 bases, and 13 bases separated the two germline ends. CDR3 length: 13 residues. In DNA form, the CDR3 reads TGCAGCGTTGGTGGACTAATCTACGGGGAGCTGTTTTTT. This gives the protein CSVGGLIYGELFF.

The chain is built from TRBV3-1 and TRBJ2-1; no clear D. This CDR3 has 13 residues. Looked up from germline, CDR1 is LGHDT and CDR2 is YNNKEL (reference sequence). The ends were cut back, 1 base at V and 8 bases at J, with 9 bases in the middle. The CDR3 loop reads CASSQGLGDEQFF. Written as DNA, the CDR3 is TGTGCCAGCAGCCAAGGATTGGGTGATGAGCAGTTCTTC.

V is TRBV4-2 and J is TRBJ1-1; no clear D. Germline lookup yields CDR1 LGHNA and CDR2 YNFKEQ. This CDR3 has 14 amino acids. Deletions cut 6 bases from V and 1 base from J, with 12 bases between. CDR3 DNA: TGTGCCAGCAGTCTTAGCAGCGAGAACACTGAAGCTTTCTTT. Translating gives CASSLSSENTEAFF.

The chain has TRBV5-6 and TRBJ1-2, with D perhaps matching TRBD1 (5 bases). This CDR3 has 13 amino acids. From germline, CDR1 is SGHDT and CDR2 YYEEEE. V shed 3 bases and J shed 6 bases, with 12 bases lying between them. DNA of the CDR3: TGTGCCAGCAGCTGGGGGGGAAAGAATGGCTACACCTTC. The encoded protein is CASSWGGKNGYTF.

This clonotype has more than one count but fewer than ten. This chain links TRBV6-1 with TRBJ2-4; D tentatively reads TRBD1 or TRBD2 (5 bases each). CDR1 and CDR2 (germline): MNHNS, SASEGT. Trimming left V 3 bases short and J 3 bases short, with 15 bases between. CDR3 length equals 16 residues. The CDR3 reads CASSDMLGRGKNIQYF. CDR3 bases: TGTGCCAGCAGTGACATGCTGGGACGAGGCAAAAACATTCAGTACTTC.

The V call is TRBV6-5, the J call TRBJ2-3, with a tentative D call TRBD2 (5 bases). V lost 6 bases and J 1 base, leaving 11 bases between the germline ends. Per germline, CDR1 MNHEY and CDR2 SVGAGI. This CDR3 has 14 residues. In DNA, the CDR3 is TGTGCCAGCAGCCTGAGGGTGGGCACAGATACGCAGTATTTT. Protein sequence: CASSLRVGTDTQYF.

The genes are TRBV12-3 or TRBV12-4 and TRBJ1-2; D remains ambiguous. V lost 8 bases and J 4 bases, leaving 11 bases between the germline ends. This CDR3 comprises 12 residues. The CDR3 loop reads CASATTFYGYTF. The CDR3 bases are TGTGCCAGCGCCACTACCTTCTATGGCTACACCTTC.

Notes on this clonotype: Since no conserved phenylalanine or tryptophan closes the CDR3, a read error is the likely cause. The chain has TRBV20-1 and TRBJ2-7; 10 bases match TRBD2. The CDR3 length is 16 residues. CDR1 and CDR2 (germline): DFQATT, SNEGSKA (reference sequence). J was trimmed by 4 bases and V by 1 base; bases with no gene match: 10. In nucleotides, the CDR3 is TGCAGTGCTAGAGCCCCTCTAGCGGGAGTCCCTTACGAGCAGTACTTA. Protein: CSARAPLAGVPYEQYL.

In regard to this clonotype: A much larger clonotype is one base distant, so this may be a read error. CDR3 sequence (DNA): TGTGCCAGCAGCTTAAGCCAGCTATTTAACTATGGCTACATCTTC. Protein sequence: CASSLSQLFNYGYIF. The J gene is TRBJ1-2, the V gene TRBV7-2; no reliable D call. This CDR3 has 15 residues. Germline lookup yields CDR1 SGHTA and CDR2 FQGNSA. Drawing the rest from reference TRBV7-2 and TRBJ1-2, the complete variable domain is GAGVSQSPSNKVTEKGKDVELRCDPISGHTALYWYRQSLGQGLEFLIYFQGNSAPDKSGLPSDRFSAERTGGSVSTLTIQRTQQEDSAVYLCASSLSQLFNYGYIFGSGTRLTVV.

This chain links TRBV7-9 with TRBJ2-3; D is ambiguous. Trimming left V 4 bases short and J 0 bases short, with 8 bases between. The CDR3 loop spans 14 amino acids. Per germline, CDR1 SEHNR and CDR2 FQNEAQ (reference sequence). The CDR3 DNA follows: TGTGCCAGCAGCTCTCTGCCCAGCACAGATACGCAGTATTTT. Amino acid sequence: CASSSLPSTDTQYF.

V and J are TRBV5-6 and TRBJ1-2; D is ambiguous. CDR1 and CDR2 (germline): SGHDT, YYEEEE. The V end lost 0 bases, the J end lost 0 bases, and 9 bases lay between the germline ends. There are 15 residues in the CDR3. Here the CDR3 DNA reads TGTGCCAGCAGCTTGGCTTGGAGAACTAACTATGGCTACACCTTC. It encodes CASSLAWRTNYGYTF.

The V and J genes are TRBV15 and TRBJ1-5; D remains unclear. CDR1 and CDR2 (germline): LNHNV, YYDKDF (reference sequence). The CDR3 consists of 13 residues. Between the trimmed V and J ends, which lost 6 bases and 5 bases, there was a span of 11 bases. CDR3 nucleotide sequence: TGTGCCACCAGTTATATAGTGGATCAGCCCCAGCATTTT. Translation: CATSYIVDQPQHF.

This clonotype showed up just a few times. J is TRBJ2-5 and V is TRBV29-1; the D gene is possibly TRBD2 (6 bases). The CDR3 contains 12 residues. Germline V gives CDR1 SQVTM, CDR2 ANQGSEA. Trimming took off 8 bases at V and 5 bases at J, with 15 bases between the two ends. CDR3 protein: CSLARLGETQYF. Written as DNA, the CDR3 is TGCAGCCTTGCCCGACTAGGCGAGACCCAGTACTTC.

The chain combines TRBV4-2 with TRBJ2-6; 8 bases match TRBD1. The CDR3 is 17 residues long. Germline-derived CDR1 and CDR2 are LGHNA and YNFKEQ. Trimming at V came to 1 base and at J to 1 base, leaving 3 bases not matched to a gene. The CDR3 spells CASSQAGGASGANVLTF. In nucleotides, the CDR3 is TGTGCCAGCAGCCAAGCAGGGGGCGCATCTGGGGCCAACGTCCTGACTTTC.

The genes are TRBV10-3 and TRBJ2-7; D tentatively fits TRBD1 or TRBD2 (6 bases each). V was shortened by 8 bases and J by 2 bases, with 22 bases between the two germline ends. CDR1 and CDR2 (germline): ENHRY, SYGVKD. The CDR3 is 16 amino acids. The CDR3 nucleotides read TGTGCCATCGGGAGTGAAGTGGGGGGACAAACCTACGAGCAGTACTTC. Translating gives CAIGSEVGGQTYEQYF.

This clonotype was counted between two and nine times. The V call is TRBV7-9, the J call TRBJ2-3; TRBD2 aligns across 8 bases. Germline lookup yields CDR1 SEHNR and CDR2 FQNEAQ (reference sequence). With 3 bases clipped from V and 0 bases from J, the junction kept 8 bases outside the gene matches. This CDR3 region has 17 residues. This chain's CDR3 is CASSLGSGTPSTDTQYF. CDR3 in DNA: TGTGCCAGCAGCTTGGGTAGCGGGACTCCTAGCACAGATACGCAGTATTTT.